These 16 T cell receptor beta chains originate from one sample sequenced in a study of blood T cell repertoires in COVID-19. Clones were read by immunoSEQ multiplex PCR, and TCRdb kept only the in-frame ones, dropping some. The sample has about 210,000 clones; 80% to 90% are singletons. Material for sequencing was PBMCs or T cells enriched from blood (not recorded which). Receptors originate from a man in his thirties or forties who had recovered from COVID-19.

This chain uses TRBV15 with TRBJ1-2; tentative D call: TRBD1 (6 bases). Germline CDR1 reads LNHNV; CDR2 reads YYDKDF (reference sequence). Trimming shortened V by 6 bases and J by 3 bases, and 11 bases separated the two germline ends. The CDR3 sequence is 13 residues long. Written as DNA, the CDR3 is TGTGCCACCAGGGAAGGGACACACTATGGCTACACCTTC. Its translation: CATREGTHYGYTF.

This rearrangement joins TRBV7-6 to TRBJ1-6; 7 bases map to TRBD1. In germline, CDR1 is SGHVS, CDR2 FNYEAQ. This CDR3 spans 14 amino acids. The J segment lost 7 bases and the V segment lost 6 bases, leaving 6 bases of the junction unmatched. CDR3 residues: CASRSGTANSPLHF. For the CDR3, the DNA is TGTGCCAGCAGGTCCGGGACAGCGAATTCACCCCTCCACTTT.

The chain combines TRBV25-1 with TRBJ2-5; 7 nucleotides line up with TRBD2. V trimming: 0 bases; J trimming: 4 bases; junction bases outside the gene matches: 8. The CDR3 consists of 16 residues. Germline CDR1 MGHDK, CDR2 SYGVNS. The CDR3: CASSEYGLGLRETQYF. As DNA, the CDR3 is TGTGCCAGCAGTGAATATGGACTAGGACTCAGAGAGACCCAGTACTTC.

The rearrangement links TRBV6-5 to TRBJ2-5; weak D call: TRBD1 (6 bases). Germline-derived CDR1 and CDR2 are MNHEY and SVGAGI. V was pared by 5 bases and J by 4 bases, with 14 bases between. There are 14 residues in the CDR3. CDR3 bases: TGTGCCAGCAGTCCCGACAGGAGAGGAGAGACCCAGTACTTC. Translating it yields CASSPDRRGETQYF.

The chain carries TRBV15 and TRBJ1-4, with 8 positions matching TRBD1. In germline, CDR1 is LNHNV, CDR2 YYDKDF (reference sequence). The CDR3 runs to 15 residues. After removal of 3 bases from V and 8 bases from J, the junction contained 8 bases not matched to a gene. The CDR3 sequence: CATSREQGGREKLFF. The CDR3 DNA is TGTGCCACCAGCAGGGAACAGGGGGGTCGGGAAAAACTGTTTTTT.

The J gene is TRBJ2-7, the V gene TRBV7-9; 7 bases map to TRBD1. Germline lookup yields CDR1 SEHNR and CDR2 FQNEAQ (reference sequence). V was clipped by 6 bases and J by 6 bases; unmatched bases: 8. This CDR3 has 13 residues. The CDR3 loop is CASRRDREREQYF. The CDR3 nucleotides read TGTGCCAGCAGACGAGACAGGGAACGCGAGCAGTACTTC.

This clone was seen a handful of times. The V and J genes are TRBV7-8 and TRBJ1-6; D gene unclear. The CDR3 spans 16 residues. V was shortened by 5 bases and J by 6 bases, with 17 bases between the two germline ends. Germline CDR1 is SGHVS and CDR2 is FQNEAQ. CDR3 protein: CASSPLRVVGNSPLHF. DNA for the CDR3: TGTGCCAGCAGCCCCCTACGGGTCGTTGGTAATTCACCCCTCCACTTT.

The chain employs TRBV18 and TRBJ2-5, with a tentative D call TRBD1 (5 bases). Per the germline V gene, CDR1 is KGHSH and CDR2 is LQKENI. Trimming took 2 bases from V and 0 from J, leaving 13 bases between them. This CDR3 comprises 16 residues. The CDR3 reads CASSPNPTAYQETQYF. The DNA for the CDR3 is TGTGCCAGCTCACCAAACCCGACAGCGTACCAAGAGACCCAGTACTTC.

In nucleotides, the CDR3 is TGCGCCAGCAGTCCGACAGGGGGAAATGGCTACACCTTC. This sequence encodes CASSPTGGNGYTF. The rearrangement joins TRBV10-2 to TRBJ1-2; the match to TRBD1 covers 9 bases. V lost 5 bases and J lost 6; bases outside the gene matches: 4. The CDR3 loop spans 13 amino acids. Germline CDR1 WSHSY, CDR2 SAAADI.

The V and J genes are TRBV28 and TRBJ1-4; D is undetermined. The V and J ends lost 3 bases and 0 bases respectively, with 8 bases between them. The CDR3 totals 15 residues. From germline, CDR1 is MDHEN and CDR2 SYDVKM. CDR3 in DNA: TGTGCCAGCAGTTTGAACTTAGCAACTAATGAAAAACTGTTTTTT. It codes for CASSLNLATNEKLFF.

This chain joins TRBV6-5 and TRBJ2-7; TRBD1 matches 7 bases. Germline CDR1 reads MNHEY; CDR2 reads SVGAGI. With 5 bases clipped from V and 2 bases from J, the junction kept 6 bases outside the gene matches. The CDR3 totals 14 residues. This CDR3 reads CASSRQGSAYEQYF. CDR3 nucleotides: TGTGCCAGCAGTAGACAGGGTTCGGCCTACGAGCAGTACTTC.

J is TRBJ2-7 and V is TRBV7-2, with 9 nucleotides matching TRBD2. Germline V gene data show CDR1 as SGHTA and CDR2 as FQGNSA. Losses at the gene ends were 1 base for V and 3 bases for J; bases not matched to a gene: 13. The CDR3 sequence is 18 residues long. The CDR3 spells CASSLGASGGLANYEQYF. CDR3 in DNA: TGTGCCAGCAGCTTAGGTGCTTCGGGTGGACTAGCGAACTACGAGCAGTACTTC.

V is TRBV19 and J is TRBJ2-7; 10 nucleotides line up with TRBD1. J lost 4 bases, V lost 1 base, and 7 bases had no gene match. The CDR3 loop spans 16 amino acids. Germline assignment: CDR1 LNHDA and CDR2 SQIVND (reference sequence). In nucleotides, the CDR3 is TGTGCCAGTAGTATAGGTGTGGGACAGGGGAAGTACGAGCAGTACTTC. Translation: CASSIGVGQGKYEQYF.

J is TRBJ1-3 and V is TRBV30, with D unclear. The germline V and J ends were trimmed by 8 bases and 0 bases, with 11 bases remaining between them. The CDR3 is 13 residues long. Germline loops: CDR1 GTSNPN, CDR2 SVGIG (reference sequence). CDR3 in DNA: TGTGCCCGAGGTGAAAGCTCTGGAAACACCATATATTTT. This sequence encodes CARGESSGNTIYF. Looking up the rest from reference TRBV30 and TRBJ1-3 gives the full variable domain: SQTIHQWPATLVQPVGSPLSLECTVEGTSNPNLYWYRQAAGRGLQLLFYSVGIGQISSEVPQNLSASRPQDRQFILSSKKLLLSDSGFYLCARGESSGNTIYFGEGSWLTVV.

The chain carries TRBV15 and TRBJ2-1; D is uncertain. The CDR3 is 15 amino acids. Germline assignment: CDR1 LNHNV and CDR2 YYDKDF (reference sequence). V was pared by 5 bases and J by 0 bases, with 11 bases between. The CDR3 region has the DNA TGTGCCACCAGCCCCGACATAAGCTCCTACAATGAGCAGTTCTTC. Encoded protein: CATSPDISSYNEQFF.

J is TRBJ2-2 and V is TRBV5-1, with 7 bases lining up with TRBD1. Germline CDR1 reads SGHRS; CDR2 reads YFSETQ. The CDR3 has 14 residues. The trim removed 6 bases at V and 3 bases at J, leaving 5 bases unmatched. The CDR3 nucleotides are TGCGCCAGCACACATCAGGGGGACACCGGGGAGCTGTTTTTT. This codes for CASTHQGDTGELFF.